This is a list of T cell receptor beta chains from one sample in a study of cytomegalovirus exposure and HLA in healthy donors. The method was immunoSEQ multiplex PCR; TCRdb's version includes in-frame clones alone and lacks a portion of them. The sample lists around 100,000 clones, about 78% occurring once. Sequenced sample: PBMCs. The receptor source for this set is a woman aged 25 to 39 in good health and CMV-seropositive. Both conserved end residues are part of each CDR3. D genes are given only for firm matches. Not all rows give a size; the values are once, few, many and, for expanded clones, a class.

d_gene: NA; abundance: NA; v_gene: TRBV6-5; j_gene: TRBJ1-2; CDR3nt: TGTGCCAGCAGTTACCTAGACAGCCGCTATGGCTACACCTTC; CDR3aa: CASSYLDSRYGYTF
d_gene: NA; abundance: NA; v_gene: TRBV7-9; j_gene: TRBJ1-1; CDR3nt: TGTGCCAGCGGGACTCAAACCCTCAACACTGAAGCTTTCTTT; CDR3aa: CASGTQTLNTEAFF
d_gene: NA; abundance: NA; v_gene: TRBV7-7; j_gene: TRBJ2-5; CDR3nt: TGTGCTAGCAGCCCCTCGGGGTTTACGGAGACCCAGTACTTC; CDR3aa: CASSPSGFTETQYF
d_gene: NA; abundance: once; v_gene: TRBV7-3; j_gene: TRBJ2-7; CDR3nt: TGTGCCAGCAGCTTAAAGCAGGGTAGCTCCTACGAGCAGTACTTC; CDR3aa: CASSLKQGSSYEQYF
d_gene: TRBD1; abundance: NA; v_gene: TRBV6-5; j_gene: TRBJ2-5; CDR3nt: TGTGCCAGCAGTCGACTGGGACAGGGCGGGAAGACCCAGTACTTC; CDR3aa: CASSRLGQGGKTQYF
d_gene: TRBD1; abundance: NA; v_gene: TRBV27; j_gene: TRBJ1-5; CDR3nt: TGTGCCAGCAGTGACAGGGGTGAACAGCCCCAGCATTTT; CDR3aa: CASSDRGEQPQHF
d_gene: NA; abundance: NA; v_gene: TRBV19; j_gene: TRBJ1-2; CDR3nt: TGTGCCAGTAGTGTGGGATCTACAGGGCGCGCCTATGGCTACACCTTC; CDR3aa: CASSVGSTGRAYGYTF
d_gene: NA; abundance: few; v_gene: TRBV18; j_gene: TRBJ2-7; CDR3nt: TGTGCCAGCTCACCACCGGTGGAGGGGTACGAGCAGTACTTC; CDR3aa: CASSPPVEGYEQYF
d_gene: TRBD1; abundance: NA; v_gene: TRBV19; j_gene: TRBJ2-7; CDR3nt: TGTGCCAGTAGTGTCACAGGGGCATGGAACGAGCAGTACTTC; CDR3aa: CASSVTGAWNEQYF
d_gene: NA; abundance: NA; v_gene: TRBV9; j_gene: TRBJ1-3; CDR3nt: TGTGCCAGCAGCGTCTCGGGTAGCTCTGGAAACACCATATATTTT; CDR3aa: CASSVSGSSGNTIYF
d_gene: TRBD2; abundance: NA; v_gene: TRBV14; j_gene: TRBJ2-1; CDR3nt: TGTGCCAGCAGCCACCTAGCGGGGTATGGTTATGAGCAGTTCTTC; CDR3aa: CASSHLAGYGYEQFF
d_gene: NA; abundance: NA; v_gene: TRBV6-6; j_gene: TRBJ1-1; CDR3nt: TGTGCCAGTATACAGGGTGGCCGAGCTTTCTTT; CDR3aa: CASIQGGRAFF
d_gene: NA; abundance: NA; v_gene: TRBV7-9; j_gene: TRBJ1-6; CDR3nt: TGTGCCAGCAGCTTAGAACTAGGTTACTATAATTCACCCCTCCACTTT; CDR3aa: CASSLELGYYNSPLHF
d_gene: TRBD2; abundance: NA; v_gene: TRBV6-1; j_gene: TRBJ2-3; CDR3nt: TGTGCCAGCAGTGAAGCAAGTCAGGGAGGGACAGATACGCAGTATTTT; CDR3aa: CASSEASQGGTDTQYF
d_gene: NA; abundance: NA; v_gene: TRBV5-1; j_gene: TRBJ2-5; CDR3nt: TGCGCCAGCAGCTTGGAGGCTAGCTGGGTGGGAGAGACCCAGTACTTC; CDR3aa: CASSLEASWVGETQYF
d_gene: NA; abundance: few; v_gene: TRBV19; j_gene: TRBJ2-6; CDR3nt: TGTGCCAGTAGTGCCGGGGGTGCAGGGGCCAACGTCCTGACTTTC; CDR3aa: CASSAGGAGANVLTF
d_gene: NA; abundance: few; v_gene: TRBV27; j_gene: TRBJ1-2; CDR3nt: TGTGCCAGCAGTTTGGTTGCGGGTGAGGATGGCTACACCTTC; CDR3aa: CASSLVAGEDGYTF
d_gene: TRBD2; abundance: NA; v_gene: TRBV2; j_gene: TRBJ2-3; CDR3nt: TGTGCCAGCAGTGAAGGTCTAGCGGGGAGACCGGGATCTAGCACAGATACGCAGTATTTT; CDR3aa: CASSEGLAGRPGSSTDTQYF
d_gene: NA; abundance: NA; v_gene: TRBV5-6; j_gene: TRBJ2-4; CDR3nt: TGTGCCAGCAGCTTGGCCCCTCCGGACGGGGGAAACATTCAGTACTTC; CDR3aa: CASSLAPPDGGNIQYF
d_gene: NA; abundance: NA; v_gene: TRBV5-1; j_gene: TRBJ2-3; CDR3nt: TGCGCCAGCAGCTTGGGTGGGACTAGCACAGATACGCAGTATTTT; CDR3aa: CASSLGGTSTDTQYF
d_gene: TRBD2; abundance: NA; v_gene: TRBV5-1; j_gene: TRBJ2-1; CDR3nt: TGCGCCAGCAGCTTGACTAGCGGAGCTTACAATGAGCAGTTCTTC; CDR3aa: CASSLTSGAYNEQFF
d_gene: NA; abundance: NA; v_gene: TRBV7-6; j_gene: TRBJ2-1; CDR3nt: TGTGCCAGCAGCACGGGGGTTGGGAATGAGCAGTTCTTC; CDR3aa: CASSTGVGNEQFF
d_gene: TRBD1; abundance: once; v_gene: TRBV27; j_gene: TRBJ2-1; CDR3nt: TGTGCCAGCAGCTCTCAAGTAGGGACAGGGGGCTTGCTTAATGAGCAGTTCTTC; CDR3aa: CASSSQVGTGGLLNEQFF
d_gene: NA; abundance: NA; v_gene: TRBV6-1; j_gene: TRBJ1-5; CDR3nt: TGTGCCAGCAGTGAGATTGGCTTCGGGCAGCCCCAGCATTTT; CDR3aa: CASSEIGFGQPQHF